What follows are 26 T cell receptor beta chains derived from one specimen sequenced in a study of human T cells and chemical hapten exposure. TCRdb reprocessed the RACE reads via MiXCR and lists one record per CDR3 protein. The table lists 75,000 to 100,000 distinct CDR3 sequences, about an eighth of them singletons. Time point indicated: patch test 1, 2 weeks after DPC sensitization. The treatment here: therapeutic diphenylcyclopropenone sensitization with weekly scalp DPC. The sequencing used whole blood, collected in connection with sensitization to the hapten diphenylcyclopropenone (DPC). These receptors came from a woman aged 60 to 75 with alopecia areata. Some clones in this sample may be carry-over from other donors' samples.

The rearrangement joins TRBV29-1 to TRBJ1-5; the D gene is possibly TRBD1 (5 bases). Trimming took 6 bases from V and 1 from J, leaving 10 bases between them. Germline V gene lookup returns CDR1 SQVTM and CDR2 ANQGSEA. The CDR3 is made up of 13 amino acids. CDR3 nucleotides: TGCAGCGTGGGGCCAGGGAGCAATCAGCCCCAGCATTTT. Its protein is CSVGPGSNQPQHF.

V gene TRBV18 combines with J gene TRBJ2-5, with D tentatively TRBD1 or TRBD2 (5 bases each). The germline gives CDR1 KGHSH, CDR2 LQKENI. The CDR3 spans 16 residues. V was clipped by 0 bases and J by 7 bases, with 18 bases between them. The CDR3 reads CASSPPGSGAEGTQYF. CDR3 nucleotide sequence: TGTGCCAGCTCACCACCGGGATCTGGGGCCGAGGGGACCCAGTACTTC. Supplemented by reference TRBV18 and TRBJ2-5, the full variable domain reads NAGVMQNPRHLVRRRGQEARLRCSPMKGHSHVYWYRQLPEEGLKFMVYLQKENIIDESGMPKERFSAEFPKEGPSILRIQQVVRGDSAAYFCASSPPGSGAEGTQYFGPGTRLLVL.

There are a few counts of this clonotype. The chain employs TRBV7-6 and TRBJ2-2; 8 positions agree with TRBD1. CDR1 is SGHVS, CDR2 FNYEAQ, per germline. With 5 bases clipped from V and 6 bases from J, the junction kept 8 bases outside the gene matches. This CDR3 contains 15 residues. CDR3 residues: CASSPVSTGAGELFF. In nucleotides, the CDR3 is TGTGCCAGCAGCCCTGTATCGACAGGGGCCGGGGAGCTGTTTTTT.

This chain links TRBV28 with TRBJ2-7; the D is unclear. V dropped 5 bases and J dropped 5 bases, with 7 bases sitting between them. Germline V lookup: CDR1 MDHEN, CDR2 SYDVKM. This CDR3 is 11 amino acids long. As DNA, the CDR3 is TGTGCCAGCAGTGCTCGGGACGAGCAGTACTTC. This codes for CASSARDEQYF.

This clonotype was recorded at least ten times. The rearrangement links TRBV3-1 to TRBJ2-7; 7 bases fit TRBD1. The CDR3 runs to 15 residues. Germline V gene data show CDR1 as LGHDT and CDR2 as YNNKEL (reference sequence). V lost 4 bases to trimming and J lost 6 bases; unmatched junction nucleotides: 12. The chain's CDR3 is CASSLEPTGFGEQYF. The CDR3 coding sequence is TGTGCCAGCAGCCTCGAGCCGACAGGGTTCGGCGAGCAGTACTTC.

In its sample, this clonotype was seen many times. The chain employs TRBV7-9 and TRBJ1-1, with D perhaps TRBD1 (5 bases). The ends were cut back, 5 bases at V and 10 bases at J, with 17 bases in the middle. CDR1 is SEHNR and CDR2 is FQNEAQ in the germline V gene (reference sequence). The CDR3 sequence is 13 residues long. The DNA of the CDR3 is TGTGCCAGCAGCCCAGGGACCGACGGGATAGCTTTCTTT. This codes for CASSPGTDGIAFF. Drawing the rest from reference TRBV7-9 and TRBJ1-1, the complete variable domain is DTGVSQNPRHKITKRGQNVTFRCDPISEHNRLYWYRQTLGQGPEFLTYFQNEAQLEKSRLLSDRFSAERPKGSFSTLEIQRTEQGDSAMYLCASSPGTDGIAFFGQGTRLTVV.

This clonotype was seen repeatedly, ten times or more. The J gene is TRBJ1-1, the V gene TRBV11-2; possible D gene TRBD1, 6 bases. Looked up from germline, CDR1 is SGHAT and CDR2 is FQNNGV. CDR3 length equals 14 residues. Trimming stripped 4 bases from V and 5 bases from J, with 14 bases between. This CDR3 reads CASSSLQGFTEAFF. CDR3 nucleotide sequence: TGTGCCAGCAGCTCCTTACAGGGTTTTACTGAAGCTTTCTTT.

This clonotype has at least ten counts. V is TRBV3-1 and J is TRBJ2-3, with D tentatively TRBD2 (7 bases). Trimming pared 3 bases from V and 3 bases from J, leaving 16 bases between. The CDR3 contains 16 residues. Germline V lookup: CDR1 LGHDT, CDR2 YNNKEL (reference sequence). For the CDR3, the DNA is TGTGCCAGCAGCCAGGGGGGGCCCCCGCGGACAGATACGCAGTATTTT. Residues: CASSQGGPPRTDTQYF.

This clonotype was detected only once. This chain links TRBV4-1 with TRBJ1-1; D unclear. Trimming left V 10 bases short and J 1 base short, with 10 bases between. Germline lookup yields CDR1 MGHRA and CDR2 YSYEKL. This CDR3 contains 12 residues. Here the CDR3 DNA reads TGCGCCACCTCAGAGGGGAACACTGAAGCTTTCTTT. It encodes CATSEGNTEAFF.

This clonotype has a single count. This sequence joins TRBV30 and TRBJ1-1; TRBD1 matches 8 bases. Germline-derived CDR1 and CDR2 are GTSNPN and SVGIG (reference sequence). V lost 2 bases, J lost 2 bases, and 4 bases stayed unmatched. The CDR3 has 14 residues. Here the CDR3 DNA reads TGTGCCTGGAGTTGGGACAGGAGCAACACTGAAGCTTTCTTT. Protein product: CAWSWDRSNTEAFF.

The chain recombines TRBV5-8 with TRBJ2-1; 8 nucleotides match TRBD2. The CDR3 spans 16 residues. Germline CDR1 reads SGHTS; CDR2 reads YDEGEE. V lost 4 bases, J lost 8 bases, and 14 bases stayed unmatched. The CDR3 DNA reads as TGTGCCAGCAGCCCCGGACTAGCCGGGGGAGGAGATGAGCAGTTCTTC. This gives the protein CASSPGLAGGGDEQFF.

This clonotype was observed at least ten times. The chain combines TRBV25-1 with TRBJ2-1, with D perhaps given as TRBD1 or TRBD2 (5 bases each). Germline CDR1 reads MGHDK; CDR2 reads SYGVNS. V was shortened by 2 bases and J by 4 bases, with 12 bases between the two germline ends. The CDR3 is made up of 15 amino acids. The CDR3, as DNA: TGTGCCAGCAGTGAACCGGGACCCAGATACAATGAGCAGTTCTTC. Translating it yields CASSEPGPRYNEQFF.

This clonotype was counted between two and nine times. This sequence joins TRBV30 and TRBJ2-5, with 7 bases aligning to TRBD1. The CDR3 runs to 13 residues. Trimming cost V 1 base and J 5 bases; bases outside gene matches: 4. CDR1 is GTSNPN, CDR2 SVGIG, per germline (reference sequence). The CDR3 loop reads CAWSGQGVETQYF. Here the CDR3 DNA reads TGTGCCTGGAGTGGGCAGGGGGTCGAGACCCAGTACTTC.

This clonotype was observed at least ten times. This rearrangement joins TRBV20-1 to TRBJ1-2; 8 nucleotides align to TRBD1. Trimming at V came to 5 bases and at J to 2 bases, leaving 4 bases not matched to a gene. In germline, CDR1 is DFQATT, CDR2 SNEGSKA (reference sequence). The CDR3 loop spans 13 amino acids. Here the CDR3 reads CSARTGLNYGYTF. As DNA, the CDR3 is TGCAGTGCTCGGACAGGGCTAAACTATGGCTACACCTTC.

This clonotype was found many times. The junction and the germline gene differ at one end; a read error may be behind it. J is TRBJ2-7 and V is TRBV7-7, with 8 bases matching TRBD1. Germline loops: CDR1 SSHAT, CDR2 FNYEAQ (reference sequence). The CDR3 is 14 amino acids. The CDR3 sequence is CASSRGQGSDEQYF. CDR3 DNA: TGTGCTAGCAGTCGCGGACAGGGCAGCGACGAGCAGTACTTC.

This clonotype was seen a handful of times. V and J are TRBV29-1 and TRBJ1-2; D ambiguous. V was pared by 4 bases and J by 4 bases, with 10 bases between. The germline V gene has CDR1 SQVTM and CDR2 ANQGSEA. This CDR3 region has 12 residues. The CDR3 sequence: CSVVRSPYGYTF. CDR3 nucleotide sequence: TGCAGCGTTGTGCGGAGCCCCTATGGCTACACCTTC.

The table lists this clonotype with many counts. The gene calls are TRBV7-9 and TRBJ2-5; D gene uncertain. Trimming shortened V by 5 bases and J by 5 bases, and 9 bases separated the two germline ends. The CDR3 is 12 amino acids. The germline gives CDR1 SEHNR, CDR2 FQNEAQ (reference sequence). The CDR3 region is CASSQYLETQYF. The CDR3 DNA reads TGTGCCAGCAGCCAATACCTGGAGACCCAGTACTTC.

The genes are TRBV11-3 and TRBJ2-1; D not certain. V was cut by 3 bases and J by 7 bases, with 7 bases left in between. Germline CDR1 reads SGHNT; CDR2 reads YENEEA. The length of the CDR3 is 12 residues. The DNA for the CDR3 is TGTGCCAGCAGCTTGTATAAGAATGAGCAGTTCTTC. Protein product: CASSLYKNEQFF.

V gene TRBV27 combines with J gene TRBJ2-1, with D perhaps TRBD2 (7 bases). Per the germline V gene, CDR1 is MNHEY and CDR2 is SMNVEV (reference sequence). The CDR3 has 16 amino acids. Trimming left V 3 bases short and J 1 base short, with 13 bases between. This CDR3 is CASSLGGGFSYNEQFF. For the CDR3, the DNA is TGTGCCAGCAGTTTGGGGGGGGGCTTTTCCTACAATGAGCAGTTCTTC.

Ten or more counts support this clonotype. This chain joins TRBV11-2 and TRBJ2-7; TRBD1 might be the D (5 bases). The V end was cut by 0 bases, the J end by 0 bases, with 9 bases between. This CDR3 contains 15 residues. Germline lookup yields CDR1 SGHAT and CDR2 FQNNGV. CDR3 bases: TGTGCCAGCAGCTTAGAGGGGCAGAGCTCCTACGAGCAGTACTTC. This translates into CASSLEGQSSYEQYF.

In this sample, this clonotype turned up a few times. The rearrangement links TRBV20-1 to TRBJ2-6; TRBD1 matches 8 bases. There are 17 residues in the CDR3. V lost 0 bases to trimming and J lost 0 bases; unmatched junction nucleotides: 4. CDR1 and CDR2 (germline): DFQATT, SNEGSKA (reference sequence). The CDR3 coding sequence is TGCAGTGCTAGAGACCCAGGGGGCAGCTCTGGGGCCAACGTCCTGACTTTC. Its protein is CSARDPGGSSGANVLTF.

This clonotype was counted between two and nine times. The chain uses TRBV7-6 and TRBJ2-5; D call uncertain. The V and J ends lost 1 base and 3 bases respectively, with 6 bases between them. Per germline, CDR1 SGHVS and CDR2 FNYEAQ. The CDR3 has 13 amino acids. CDR3 region: CASSLVVKETQYF. As DNA, the CDR3 is TGTGCCAGCAGCTTAGTGGTAAAAGAGACCCAGTACTTC.

The chain links TRBV7-6 to TRBJ2-5; D gene unclear. V shed 5 bases and J shed 10 bases, with 20 bases lying between them. The CDR3 spans 14 residues. From germline, CDR1 is SGHVS and CDR2 FNYEAQ. Written as DNA, the CDR3 is TGTGCCAGCAGCGCAGACGTCATCTCGGGCCACCAGTACTTC. Amino acid sequence: CASSADVISGHQYF.

This clonotype has only a few counts. V is TRBV13 and J is TRBJ2-3; D unresolved. CDR3 length: 16 amino acids. Germline assignment: CDR1 PRHDT and CDR2 FYEKMQ (reference sequence). The V gene lost 3 bases and the J gene lost 2 bases, with 15 bases spanning the gap. The CDR3 DNA reads as TGTGCCAGCAGCTTGTCCAGTGGGCGGTACACAGATACGCAGTATTTT. It codes for CASSLSSGRYTDTQYF.

This clonotype has a handful of counts. This chain links TRBV27 with TRBJ2-7; possibly TRBD2 for D (6 bases). The CDR3 covers 12 residues. The germline gives CDR1 MNHEY, CDR2 SMNVEV (reference sequence). V was trimmed by 7 bases and J by 5 bases, leaving 12 bases between them. The CDR3 here is CASKGGINEQYF. CDR3 nucleotide sequence: TGTGCCAGCAAAGGCGGGATTAACGAGCAGTACTTC.

The V call is TRBV9, the J call TRBJ2-2; perhaps TRBD1 as D (5 bases). CDR3 length: 15 amino acids. V lost 0 bases and J lost 6, with 12 bases in between. In germline, CDR1 is SGDLS, CDR2 YYNGEE. In DNA form, the CDR3 reads TGTGCCAGCAGCGTAGTTGGGGCCTCCCCCGGGGAGCTGTTTTTT. It encodes CASSVVGASPGELFF.